What follows are 25 T cell receptor beta chains derived from one specimen sequenced in a study of blood T cell repertoires in COVID-19. Measured with immunoSEQ multiplex PCR; TCRdb has only the in-frame clones, and not every one. The sample lists 110,000 to 150,000 clones, around 90% occurring once. Sequencing used peripheral blood. The receptors originated from a woman aged 45-60 years with acute or convalescent COVID-19.

This chain links TRBV4-1 with TRBJ1-2; D uncertain. Germline V lookup: CDR1 MGHRA, CDR2 YSYEKL. CDR3 length equals 13 residues. Between the trimmed V and J ends, which lost 3 bases and 2 bases, there was a span of 7 bases. The CDR3 protein is CASSQTENYGYTF. The CDR3 DNA reads as TGCGCCAGCAGCCAGACTGAGAACTATGGCTACACCTTC.

This chain joins TRBV11-2 and TRBJ1-5; D may be TRBD1 (5 bases). Germline-derived CDR1 and CDR2 are SGHAT and FQNNGV. The germline V and J ends were trimmed by 1 base and 6 bases, with 13 bases remaining between them. There are 15 residues in the CDR3. CDR3 loop: CASSLGDPGVQPQHF. Written as DNA, the CDR3 is TGTGCCAGCAGCTTAGGCGACCCGGGGGTTCAGCCCCAGCATTTT.

The rearrangement uses TRBV19 and TRBJ2-4; 8 bases are shared with TRBD2. The length of the CDR3 is 15 residues. With 6 bases clipped from V and 0 bases from J, the junction kept 4 bases outside the gene matches. Germline CDR1 LNHDA, CDR2 SQIVND (reference sequence). The CDR3 loop is CASSPSGLAKNIQYF. The CDR3 DNA reads as TGTGCCAGTAGCCCTAGCGGGCTAGCCAAAAACATTCAGTACTTC.

This clone was observed a single time. The CDR3 DNA is TGTGCCAGCAGCCCCACTGCGAGCTCTGGAAACACCATATATTTT. It is translated as CASSPTASSGNTIYF. V and J are TRBV7-6 and TRBJ1-3; D gene ambiguous. The CDR3 loop spans 15 amino acids. Germline V gene sequence: CDR1 SGHVS, CDR2 FNYEAQ. Trimming took off 5 bases at V and 0 bases at J, with 11 bases between the two ends.

CDR3 coding DNA: TGTGCCAGCAGCTTGCCTCTACAGGGCGTGGAGACCCAGTACTTC. Residues: CASSLPLQGVETQYF. V usage is TRBV5-4 and J usage is TRBJ2-5, with D possibly being TRBD1 (6 bases). This CDR3 has 15 residues. Trimming left V 1 base short and J 5 bases short, with 15 bases between. Per the germline V gene, CDR1 is SGHNT and CDR2 is YYREEE (reference sequence).

V usage is TRBV14 and J usage is TRBJ1-1, with D possibly TRBD1 on 6 matching bases. Per the germline V gene, CDR1 is SGHDN and CDR2 is FVKESK. The CDR3 is made up of 19 amino acids. V was cut by 4 bases and J by 2 bases, with 26 bases left in between. For the CDR3, the DNA is TGTGCCAGCAGCCTAATCCTGACAGGCCTGGAAGTCTCAAACACTGAAGCTTTCTTT. This translates into CASSLILTGLEVSNTEAFF.

V and J are TRBV5-4 and TRBJ2-1, with a weak D call TRBD1 (6 bases). CDR3 length: 13 residues. Germline V lookup: CDR1 SGHNT, CDR2 YYREEE (reference sequence). V was clipped by 7 bases and J by 3 bases, with 11 bases between them. CDR3: CASAEDSYNEQFF. In DNA form, the CDR3 reads TGTGCCAGCGCGGAGGACAGCTACAATGAGCAGTTCTTC.

The chain combines TRBV11-2 with TRBJ2-3; D is perhaps TRBD1 (6 bases). CDR3 length: 15 amino acids. The germline CDR1 and CDR2 sequences are SGHAT and FQNNGV. Between the trimmed V and J ends, which lost 3 bases and 3 bases, there was a span of 13 bases. The CDR3 bases are TGTGCCAGCAGCTTCTGGGGGCGTACAACAGATACGCAGTATTTT. Its protein product is CASSFWGRTTDTQYF.

The V call is TRBV18, the J call TRBJ2-1; D may be TRBD1 (6 bases). Germline V gives CDR1 KGHSH, CDR2 LQKENI. Trimming shortened V by 8 bases and J by 2 bases, and 10 bases separated the two germline ends. CDR3 length equals 13 residues. The CDR3 loop reads CASGAGAYNEQFF. The CDR3 coding sequence is TGTGCCAGCGGGGCAGGGGCCTACAATGAGCAGTTCTTC.

The rearrangement uses TRBV10-3 and TRBJ2-3, with D maybe TRBD1 (5 bases). The CDR3 length is 17 residues. V was pared by 4 bases and J by 0 bases, with 17 bases between. Germline CDR1 and CDR2: ENHRY and SYGVKD. The CDR3 loop reads CAISAGQLISSTDTQYF. CDR3 nucleotides: TGTGCCATCAGTGCCGGACAACTCATCTCTAGCACAGATACGCAGTATTTT.

This sequence joins TRBV12-3 or TRBV12-4 and TRBJ1-5, with 7 bases that match TRBD1. The CDR3 has 12 residues. With 6 bases clipped from V and 6 bases from J, the junction kept 2 bases outside the gene matches. CDR3 coding DNA: TGTGCCAGCAGGACAGGGATTCAGCCCCAGCATTTT. Amino acids: CASRTGIQPQHF.

The chain links TRBV13 to TRBJ1-6; TRBD1 might be the D (6 bases). Germline V CDR1 and CDR2: PRHDT, FYEKMQ (reference sequence). This CDR3 contains 16 residues. Trimming took 5 bases from V and 7 from J, leaving 18 bases between them. CDR3 sequence (DNA): TGTGCCAGCAGCAGCCGACAGGCCAGAGCGAATTCACCCCTCCACTTT. This translates into CASSSRQARANSPLHF. The entire variable domain, with the rest obtained from reference TRBV13 and TRBJ1-6, is as follows: AAGVIQSPRHLIKEKRETATLKCYPIPRHDTVYWYQQGPGQDPQFLISFYEKMQSDKGSIPDRFSAQQFSDYHSELNMSSLELGDSALYFCASSSRQARANSPLHFGNGTRLTVT.

The chain has TRBV6-6 and TRBJ1-2; D uncertain. The CDR3 extends over 13 amino acids. CDR1 and CDR2 (germline): MNHNY, SVGAGI (reference sequence). Trimming left V 6 bases short and J 5 bases short, with 13 bases between. This CDR3 is CASRAGTDYGYTF. In DNA, the CDR3 is TGTGCCAGCAGAGCGGGAACGGATTATGGCTACACCTTC.

This chain connects TRBV5-1 to TRBJ2-1, with 11 bases fitting TRBD2. From germline, CDR1 is SGHRS and CDR2 YFSETQ. There are 17 residues in the CDR3. V shed 3 bases, J shed 4 bases, and the junction held 9 bases outside the gene matches. This CDR3 is CASSWRMTSGIYNEQFF. The CDR3 region has the DNA TGCGCCAGCAGCTGGAGGATGACTAGCGGGATATACAATGAGCAGTTCTTC.

The chain recombines TRBV7-9 with TRBJ2-2; TRBD1 matches 7 bases. Germline CDR1 reads SEHNR; CDR2 reads FQNEAQ (reference sequence). The ends lost 0 bases at V and 2 bases at J; junction bases unmatched: 3. This CDR3 has 16 amino acids. CDR3 protein: CASSLAGDSNTGELFF. The CDR3 coding sequence is TGTGCCAGCAGCTTAGCGGGGGACAGCAACACCGGGGAGCTGTTTTTT.

The genes are TRBV4-1 and TRBJ2-7; 8 positions match TRBD1. The germline CDR1 and CDR2 sequences are MGHRA and YSYEKL. Trimming took 2 bases from V and 5 from J; bases not matched to a gene: 5. The CDR3 consists of 14 residues. CDR3 nucleotide sequence: TGCGCCAGCAGCCAACCCGGACAGGGCCACGAGCAGTACTTC. Amino acids: CASSQPGQGHEQYF.

The chain has TRBV4-1 and TRBJ2-7, with 10 positions matching TRBD2. Per germline, CDR1 MGHRA and CDR2 YSYEKL. Trimming removed 4 bases from V and 7 bases from J; junction bases left unmatched: 13. The CDR3 length is 16 residues. CDR3 DNA: TGCGCCAGCAGCCCGTCGGTAGCGGGAGGTCTGGGGGAGCAGTACTTC. The encoded protein is CASSPSVAGGLGEQYF.

CDR3 coding DNA: TGTGCCAGCAGCTCCGGGACTAGCGGGGGGCCGTCTCAAGAGACCCAGTACTTC. It encodes CASSSGTSGGPSQETQYF. The chain is built from TRBV5-6 and TRBJ2-5, with 15 positions matching TRBD2. The CDR3 contains 18 residues. Germline loops: CDR1 SGHDT, CDR2 YYEEEE. The J segment lost 2 bases and the V segment lost 3 bases, leaving 8 bases of the junction unmatched.

This chain uses TRBV6-5 with TRBJ1-2, with a weak D call TRBD1 (6 bases). With 0 bases removed from V and 4 bases from J, the gap between germline ends came to 12 bases. The CDR3 length is 15 residues. Germline V gene sequence: CDR1 MNHEY, CDR2 SVGAGI. This CDR3 reads CASSYSEGVSYGYTF. In DNA, the CDR3 is TGTGCCAGCAGTTACTCAGAGGGGGTCTCCTATGGCTACACCTTC.

J is TRBJ1-6 and V is TRBV7-9; TRBD1 aligns across 9 bases. Germline loops: CDR1 SEHNR, CDR2 FQNEAQ (reference sequence). Losses at the gene ends were 5 bases for V and 8 bases for J; bases not matched to a gene: 4. CDR3 size: 14 residues. In DNA form, the CDR3 reads TGTGCCAGCAGCACAGGGGGCTGGTATTCACCCCTCCACTTT. As protein: CASSTGGWYSPLHF.

This chain connects TRBV6-1 to TRBJ1-2; 10 nucleotides line up with TRBD1. CDR3 length: 15 residues. From germline, CDR1 is MNHNS and CDR2 SASEGT. V trimming: 2 bases; J trimming: 5 bases; junction bases outside the gene matches: 5. Here the CDR3 DNA reads TGTGCCAGCAGTGAATTGAGACAGGGGGCGTATGGCTACACCTTC. Its translation: CASSELRQGAYGYTF.

This chain links TRBV2 with TRBJ2-2; possible D gene TRBD1, 6 bases. The CDR3 extends over 17 amino acids. Looked up from germline, CDR1 is SNHLY and CDR2 is FYNNEI. Trimming stripped 1 base from V and 0 bases from J, with 12 bases between. CDR3 coding DNA: TGTGCCAGCAGTGAAGGTCCGTCAGGGGCGAACACCGGGGAGCTGTTTTTT. This gives the protein CASSEGPSGANTGELFF. Using reference TRBV2 and TRBJ2-2 for the parts outside the CDR3, the full variable domain is EPEVTQTPSHQVTQMGQEVILRCVPISNHLYFYWYRQILGQKVEFLVSFYNNEISEKSEIFDDQFSVERPDGSNFTLKIRSTKLEDSAMYFCASSEGPSGANTGELFFGEGSRLTVL.

J is TRBJ2-5 and V is TRBV3-1 (or the pseudogene TRBV3-2); unclear D gene. From germline, CDR1 is LGHDT and CDR2 YNNKEL (reference sequence). The CDR3 loop spans 15 amino acids. The V gene lost 2 bases and the J gene lost 0 bases, with 10 bases spanning the gap. In DNA, the CDR3 is TGTGCCAGCAGCCAAATTTTAACAGACCAAGAGACCCAGTACTTC. This codes for CASSQILTDQETQYF.

This clone was seen only a few times. V and J are TRBV3-1 (or the pseudogene TRBV3-2) and TRBJ1-2; D gene ambiguous. Trimming removed 0 bases from V and 7 bases from J, with 3 bases in between. Germline lookup yields CDR1 LGHDT and CDR2 YNNKEL (reference sequence). CDR3 size: 11 residues. CDR3 amino acids: CASSQDRGYTF. The CDR3 DNA reads as TGTGCCAGCAGCCAAGATCGTGGCTACACCTTC.

This clone was recorded only once. V usage is TRBV2 and J usage is TRBJ2-7, with 7 bases matching TRBD2. The CDR3 loop spans 14 amino acids. The ends lost 7 bases at V and 6 bases at J; junction bases unmatched: 12. Germline CDR1 reads SNHLY; CDR2 reads FYNNEI. CDR3: CASNQAGAMGEQYF. The CDR3 DNA is TGTGCCAGCAATCAGGCGGGAGCAATGGGCGAGCAGTACTTC.